This T cell receptor (beta chain) was captured by sequencing in a study of spatial heterogeneity in lung cancer. A word on this clonotype: Its antigen is unknown.

Study-level findings and limits: Ubiquitous expanded tumor TCRs were observed in blood more at resection than follow-up.

V was trimmed by 5 bases and J by 8 bases, leaving 13 bases between them. The CDR3 has 12 amino acids. Per germline, CDR1 DFQATT and CDR2 SNEGSKA (reference sequence). TCRdb fed the 5' RACE reads into MiXCR, producing one record per CDR3 protein. The sample has more than 12,000 distinct CDR3 sequences; approximately 10% are singletons. The time point: sample taken at primary tumor resection. No cell sorting; template was whole RNA from tumor, lung tissue or PBMC. Donors were under 90 untreated early-stage non-small cell lung cancer patients. The clonotype originates from a female donor with early-stage non-small cell lung cancer. This sample comprised PBMCs, obtained at surgery. V and J are TRBV20-1 and TRBJ2-1; D may be TRBD2 (6 bases). DNA for the CDR3: TGCAGTGCTTGGGGGGTTAAAGATGAGCAGTTCTTC. It encodes CSAWGVKDEQFF.